Listed below are T cell receptor beta chains from one sample, sequenced in a study of T-cell memory formation after mild COVID-19. Each CDR3 protein is one row after TCRdb ran MiXCR on the 5' RACE reads. The sample has roughly 220,000 distinct CDR3 sequences, 9.5% seen once. Sequencing was carried out using PBMCs or a T cell subset sorted from them (not recorded which). The source of these receptors is a man in his late teens or twenties who had mild COVID-19 (a few samples of this study predate the infection). Cell type and time point are not known. CDR3s include the opening cysteine and the closing phenylalanine or tryptophan. Each record gives: clone size, J gene, V gene, D gene, CDR3 protein, CDR3 DNA. A D gene is named only where the DNA matches it firmly. The listing skips clone size in some rows; elsewhere it reads once, few, many or a size class.

>few|TRBJ1-2|TRBV4-1|-
CASSQRGWSDYGYTF
TGCGCCAGCAGCCAACGGGGATGGTCCGACTATGGCTACACCTTC
>-|TRBJ2-3|TRBV2|-
CASSALGSPTDTQYF
TGTGCCAGCAGTGCTTTAGGCAGCCCCACAGATACGCAGTATTTT
>many|TRBJ1-5|TRBV7-2|-
CASSLAGLTNQPQHF
TGTGCCAGCAGCTTGGCCGGCTTGACAAATCAGCCCCAGCATTTT
>-|TRBJ2-5|TRBV19|TRBD2
CASSTGLVKETQYF
TGTGCCAGTAGTACAGGACTAGTGAAAGAGACCCAGTACTTC
>many|TRBJ2-5|TRBV5-5|TRBD2
CASSWTGTSSETQYF
TGTGCCAGCAGCTGGACCGGGACTAGCTCGGAGACCCAGTACTTC
>many|TRBJ2-3|TRBV27|-
CASSIGGGADTQYF
TGTGCCAGCAGCATTGGGGGCGGCGCAGATACGCAGTATTTT
>many|TRBJ2-3|TRBV11-2|-
CASSSDPFTPPDTQYF
TGTGCCAGCAGTTCCGACCCCTTTACCCCCCCAGATACGCAGTATTTT
>-|TRBJ1-5|TRBV18|-
CASSPQDPNSNQPQHF
TGTGCCAGCTCACCACAGGACCCTAATAGCAATCAGCCCCAGCATTTT
>many|TRBJ2-2|TRBV30|-
CAWDLALGGNTGELFF
TGTGCCTGGGATCTTGCGCTAGGGGGGAACACCGGGGAGCTGTTTTTT
>-|TRBJ2-2|TRBV24-1|-
CATREQGNRGELFF
TGTGCCACCAGGGAACAGGGCAACCGGGGGGAGCTGTTTTTT
>-|TRBJ1-2|TRBV5-1|TRBD1
CASSFPGQGFGYTF
TGCGCCAGCAGCTTTCCGGGACAGGGTTTCGGCTACACCTTC
>many|TRBJ1-2|TRBV3-1|TRBD1
CASSQDWTGDSYGYTF
TGTGCCAGCAGCCAAGACTGGACAGGGGACAGCTATGGCTACACCTTC
>few|TRBJ1-1|TRBV7-2|-
CASSSRTVGTEAFF
TGTGCCAGCAGCTCCAGGACCGTGGGCACTGAAGCTTTCTTT
>-|TRBJ2-5|TRBV3-1|-
CASSIAAETQYF
TGTGCCAGCAGCATAGCGGCGGAGACCCAGTACTTC
>few|TRBJ1-1|TRBV20-1|-
CSAQRAVLNTEAFF
TGCAGTGCGCAAAGGGCAGTCCTGAACACTGAAGCTTTCTTT
>few|TRBJ1-1|TRBV29-1|-
CSAALVYTEAFF
TGCAGCGCCGCGCTGGTTTACACTGAAGCTTTCTTT
>few|TRBJ2-7|TRBV18|-
CASSPMTGAYEQYF
TGTGCCAGCTCCCCGATGACAGGCGCCTACGAGCAGTACTTC
>few|TRBJ2-7|TRBV7-2|-
CASSSPAGNYEQYF
TGTGCCAGCAGCTCTCCGGCCGGGAACTACGAGCAGTACTTC
>many|TRBJ1-1|TRBV11-2|-
CASTSSMNTEAFF
TGTGCCAGCACCTCGAGCATGAACACTGAAGCTTTCTTT
>-|TRBJ1-4|TRBV3-1|-
CASSLPSAKLFF
TGTGCCAGCAGCCTACCCTCCGCAAAACTGTTTTTT
>-|TRBJ1-5|TRBV5-1|-
CASSFIGRTVSNQPQHF
TGCGCCAGCAGCTTCATCGGAAGGACCGTCAGCAATCAGCCCCAGCATTTT
>-|TRBJ1-4|TRBV20-1|TRBD1
CSAPDRGREKLFF
TGCAGTGCTCCAGACAGGGGGAGGGAAAAACTGTTTTTT
>-|TRBJ1-1|TRBV9|TRBD1
CASSADREAEAFF
TGTGCCAGCAGCGCGGACAGGGAGGCCGAAGCTTTCTTT
>few|TRBJ1-1|TRBV20-1|-
CSARFPTGNTEAFF
TGCAGTGCTAGATTTCCCACCGGGAACACTGAAGCTTTCTTT
>few|TRBJ2-3|TRBV5-1|-
CASSPWGGRGDTQYF
TGCGCCAGCAGCCCCTGGGGGGGGCGCGGAGATACGCAGTATTTT
>-|TRBJ2-3|TRBV11-2|-
CASSLAPRSLSTDTQYF
TGTGCCAGCAGCTTAGCCCCCCGGAGTCTTAGCACAGATACGCAGTATTTT
>few|TRBJ1-1|TRBV12-3/TRBV12-4|TRBD1
CASSLGDRGREDTEAFF
TGTGCCAGCAGTTTAGGGGACAGGGGGCGGGAGGACACTGAAGCTTTCTTT
>-|TRBJ1-3|TRBV4-3|TRBD1
CASSQGWDRGNTIYF
TGCGCCAGCAGCCAGGGATGGGACAGAGGAAACACCATATATTTT
>-|TRBJ2-2|TRBV30|-
CAWAPLSTGELFF
TGTGCCTGGGCACCTCTCAGCACCGGGGAGCTGTTTTTT
>many|TRBJ2-3|TRBV6-4|TRBD2
CASSESGGATDTQYF
TGTGCCAGCAGTGAAAGCGGGGGGGCCACAGATACGCAGTATTTT
>few|TRBJ2-3|TRBV20-1|TRBD2
CSARPASGVTDTQYF
TGCAGTGCTAGACCAGCTAGCGGGGTCACAGATACGCAGTATTTT
>-|TRBJ2-3|TRBV5-1|TRBD2
CASSPSGGAWDTQYF
TGCGCCAGCAGCCCCAGCGGGGGGGCGTGGGATACGCAGTATTTT
>few|TRBJ2-1|TRBV7-2|-
CASSLEPGYEQFF
TGTGCCAGCAGCTTAGAACCGGGGTATGAGCAGTTCTTC
>-|TRBJ2-1|TRBV6-5|TRBD1
CASTTDRGNGEQFF
TGTGCCAGCACCACCGACAGGGGAAATGGTGAGCAGTTCTTC
>few|TRBJ2-4|TRBV12-3/TRBV12-4|-
CASSFRGAPGNIQYF
TGTGCCAGCAGTTTTAGGGGAGCCCCCGGGAACATTCAGTACTTC
>few|TRBJ1-2|TRBV4-3|-
CASSLQEGIYGYTF
TGCGCCAGCAGCCTGCAGGAGGGAATCTATGGCTACACCTTC
>-|TRBJ2-7|TRBV3-2|-
CASSQGDRGPQEQYF
TGTGCCAGCAGCCAAGGAGACAGGGGGCCCCAAGAGCAGTACTTC
>few|TRBJ1-2|TRBV5-8|-
CASSLVVVEYGYTF
TGTGCCAGCAGCTTGGTGGTGGTCGAATATGGCTACACCTTC
>few|TRBJ1-5|TRBV9|-
CASSVLGDSNQPQHF
TGTGCCAGCAGCGTACTAGGTGACAGCAATCAGCCCCAGCATTTT
>many|TRBJ2-7|TRBV6-6|TRBD1
CASSTGTGIYEQYF
TGTGCCAGCAGTACCGGGACAGGGATCTACGAGCAGTACTTC